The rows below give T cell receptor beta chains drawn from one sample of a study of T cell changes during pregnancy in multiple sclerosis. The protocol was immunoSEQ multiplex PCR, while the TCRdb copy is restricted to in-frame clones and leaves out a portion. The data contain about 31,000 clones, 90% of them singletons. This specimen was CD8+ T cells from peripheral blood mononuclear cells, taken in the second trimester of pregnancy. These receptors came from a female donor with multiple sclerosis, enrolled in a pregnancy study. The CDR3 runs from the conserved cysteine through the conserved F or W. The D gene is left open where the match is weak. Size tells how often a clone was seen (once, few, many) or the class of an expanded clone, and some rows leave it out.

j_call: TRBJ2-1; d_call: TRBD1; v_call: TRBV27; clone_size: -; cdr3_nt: TGTGCCAGCAGTTTAGGGACAGGGGGGGACAATGAGCAGTTCTTC; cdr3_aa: CASSLGTGGDNEQFF
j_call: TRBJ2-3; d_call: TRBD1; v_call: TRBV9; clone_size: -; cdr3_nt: TGTGCCAGTTCCGGGACAGGGAGCACAGATACGCAGTATTTT; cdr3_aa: CASSGTGSTDTQYF
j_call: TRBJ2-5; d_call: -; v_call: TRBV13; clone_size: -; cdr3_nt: TGTGCCAGCAGCTTAATCTCCGGTGAGACCCAGTACTTC; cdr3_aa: CASSLISGETQYF
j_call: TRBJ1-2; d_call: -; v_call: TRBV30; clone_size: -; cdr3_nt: TGTGCCTGGAGTGTACTCAAGAGGGACTATGGCTACACCTTC; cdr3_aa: CAWSVLKRDYGYTF
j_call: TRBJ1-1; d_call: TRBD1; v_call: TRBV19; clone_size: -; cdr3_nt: TGTGCCAGTAGTCCAAGACAGGGCGGGAACACTGAAGCTTTCTTT; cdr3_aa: CASSPRQGGNTEAFF
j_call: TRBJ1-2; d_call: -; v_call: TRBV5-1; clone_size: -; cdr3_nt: TGCGCCAGCAGCTTGGCAGGGTATGGCTACACCTTC; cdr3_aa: CASSLAGYGYTF
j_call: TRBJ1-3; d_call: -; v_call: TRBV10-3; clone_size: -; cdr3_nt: TGTGCCACCTGGACAGCTGGAAACACCATATATTTT; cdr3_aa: CATWTAGNTIYF
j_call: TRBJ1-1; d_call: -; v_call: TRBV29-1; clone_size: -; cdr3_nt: TGCAGCGTTGAACTGTCGCTAATGAACACTGAAGCTTTCTTT; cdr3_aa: CSVELSLMNTEAFF
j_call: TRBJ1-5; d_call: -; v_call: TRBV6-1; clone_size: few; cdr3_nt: TGTGCCAGCAGTGATGTTTTAGATCAGCCCCAGCATTTT; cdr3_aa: CASSDVLDQPQHF
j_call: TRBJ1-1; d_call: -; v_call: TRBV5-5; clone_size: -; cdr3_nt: TGTGCCAGCAGCTTTGATTCGGAGACAGGGAACACTGAAGCTTTCTTT; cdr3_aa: CASSFDSETGNTEAFF
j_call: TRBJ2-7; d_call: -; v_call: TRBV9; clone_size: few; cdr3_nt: TGTGCCAGCAGCGTAGGTTCCAGGGATTACGAGCAGTACTTC; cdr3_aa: CASSVGSRDYEQYF
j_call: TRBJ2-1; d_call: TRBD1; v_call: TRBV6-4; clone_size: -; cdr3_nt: TGTGCCAGCAGTTTCGGACAGGGAGCCGGCAATGAGCAGTTCTTC; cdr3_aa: CASSFGQGAGNEQFF
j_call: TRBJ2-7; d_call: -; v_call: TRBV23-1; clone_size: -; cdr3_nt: TGCGCCAGCAGTCACCCAGGACTTCCGTGGTACGAGCAGTACTTC; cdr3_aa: CASSHPGLPWYEQYF
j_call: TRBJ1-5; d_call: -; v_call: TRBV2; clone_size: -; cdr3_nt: TGTGCCAGTCTCAGGGGACCGTCGGATCAGCCCCAGCATTTT; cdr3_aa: CASLRGPSDQPQHF
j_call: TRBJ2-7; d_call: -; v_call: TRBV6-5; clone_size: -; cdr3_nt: TGTGCCAGCAGCGAGGGACAAACCGCACCCGAGCAGTACTTC; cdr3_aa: CASSEGQTAPEQYF
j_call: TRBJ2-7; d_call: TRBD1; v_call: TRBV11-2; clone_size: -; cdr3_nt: TGTGCCAGCAGCTTCCATACGGGAACAGGGGGCATCCTCGGGGAGCAGTACTTC; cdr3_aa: CASSFHTGTGGILGEQYF
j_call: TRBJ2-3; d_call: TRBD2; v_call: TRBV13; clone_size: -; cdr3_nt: TGTGCCAGCAGCTTAAGTACTAGCGGAAGACCGGGCACAGATACGCAGTATTTT; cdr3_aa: CASSLSTSGRPGTDTQYF
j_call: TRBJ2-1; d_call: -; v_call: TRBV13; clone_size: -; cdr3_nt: TGTGCCAGCAGCTTAGGCGTTATGAGGGAGTACAATGAGCAGTTCTTC; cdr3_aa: CASSLGVMREYNEQFF
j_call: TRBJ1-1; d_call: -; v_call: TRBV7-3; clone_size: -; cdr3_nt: TGTGCCAGCAGCGACGGGGGGATTGAAGCTTTCTTT; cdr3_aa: CASSDGGIEAFF
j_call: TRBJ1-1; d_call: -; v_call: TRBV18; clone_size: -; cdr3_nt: TGTGCCAGCTCACCCGTGGGCCAAGGCACTGAAGCTTTCTTT; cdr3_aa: CASSPVGQGTEAFF
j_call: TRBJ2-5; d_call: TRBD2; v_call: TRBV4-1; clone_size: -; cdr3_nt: TGCGCCAGCAGCCACGGAACTAGCGGACAAGAGACCCAGTACTTC; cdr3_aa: CASSHGTSGQETQYF
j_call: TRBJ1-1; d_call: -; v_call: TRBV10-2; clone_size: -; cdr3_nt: TGCGCCAGCAGTGAAAGCCGGGTGAACACTGAAGCTTTCTTT; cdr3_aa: CASSESRVNTEAFF
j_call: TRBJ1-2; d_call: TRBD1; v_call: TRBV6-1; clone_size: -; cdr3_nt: TGTGCCAGCCGAAATACAGGGGGCGAGCGTGGCTACACCTTC; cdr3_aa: CASRNTGGERGYTF
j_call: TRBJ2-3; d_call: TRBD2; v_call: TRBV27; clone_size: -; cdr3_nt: TGTGCCAGCAGGCCTCTAGCGGGTTCTCCGCCTGATACGCAGTATTTT; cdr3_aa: CASRPLAGSPPDTQYF
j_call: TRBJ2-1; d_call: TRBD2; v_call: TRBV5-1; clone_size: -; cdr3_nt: TGCGCCAGCAGCTTGACCTGGAGCGGGGGAAATGAGCAGTTCTTC; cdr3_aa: CASSLTWSGGNEQFF
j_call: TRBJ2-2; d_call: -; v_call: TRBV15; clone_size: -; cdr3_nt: TGTGCCACCAGCAGAGCCCGGACCGGGGAGCTGTTTTTT; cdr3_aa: CATSRARTGELFF